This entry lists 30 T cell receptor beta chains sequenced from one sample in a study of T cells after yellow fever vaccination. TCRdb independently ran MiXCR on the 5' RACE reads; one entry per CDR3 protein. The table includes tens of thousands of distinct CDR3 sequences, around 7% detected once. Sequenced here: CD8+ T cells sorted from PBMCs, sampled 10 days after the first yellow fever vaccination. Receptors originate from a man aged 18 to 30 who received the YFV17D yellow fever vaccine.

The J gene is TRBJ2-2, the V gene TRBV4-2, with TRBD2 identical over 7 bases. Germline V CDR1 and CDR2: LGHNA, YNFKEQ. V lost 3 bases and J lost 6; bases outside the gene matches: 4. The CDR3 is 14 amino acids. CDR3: CASSQATSPGELFF. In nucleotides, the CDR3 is TGTGCCAGCAGCCAGGCGACTAGCCCCGGGGAGCTGTTTTTT.

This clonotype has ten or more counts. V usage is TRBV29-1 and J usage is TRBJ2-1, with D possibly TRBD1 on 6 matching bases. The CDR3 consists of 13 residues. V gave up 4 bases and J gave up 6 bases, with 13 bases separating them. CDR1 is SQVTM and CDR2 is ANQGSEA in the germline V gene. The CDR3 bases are TGCAGCGTTGGACAGGCTCTCCGCAATGAGCAGTTCTTC. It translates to CSVGQALRNEQFF.

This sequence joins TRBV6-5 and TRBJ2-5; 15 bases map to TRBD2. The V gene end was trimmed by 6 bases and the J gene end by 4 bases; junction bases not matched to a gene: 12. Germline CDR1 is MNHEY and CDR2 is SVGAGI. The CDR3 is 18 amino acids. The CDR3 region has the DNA TGTGCCAGCAGCCTCGGACTAGCGGGGGGGGGGTACGGAGAGACCCAGTACTTC. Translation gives CASSLGLAGGGYGETQYF.

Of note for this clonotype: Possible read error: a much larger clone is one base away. The CDR3 DNA reads as TGTGCCAGCAGTTACTCGAGGGACAGCTCCGACAATGAGCAGTTCTTC. Translating gives CASSYSRDSSDNEQFF. The chain recombines TRBV6-5 with TRBJ2-1; 7 bases agree with TRBD1. This CDR3 spans 16 amino acids. Germline-derived CDR1 and CDR2 are MNHEY and SVGAGI.

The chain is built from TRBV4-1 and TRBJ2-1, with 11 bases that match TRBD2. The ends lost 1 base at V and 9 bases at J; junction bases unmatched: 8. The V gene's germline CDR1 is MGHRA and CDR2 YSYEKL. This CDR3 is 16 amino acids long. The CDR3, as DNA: TGCGCCAGCAGCCAAGGGTTACTAGCGGGGGTTGGTGAGCAGTTCTTC. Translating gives CASSQGLLAGVGEQFF.

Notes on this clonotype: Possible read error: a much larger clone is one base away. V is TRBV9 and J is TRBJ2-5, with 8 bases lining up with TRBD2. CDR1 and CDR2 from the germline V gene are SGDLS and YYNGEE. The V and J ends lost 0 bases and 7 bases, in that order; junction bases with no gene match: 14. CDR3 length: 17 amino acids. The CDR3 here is CASSVAVSGGRGVTQYF. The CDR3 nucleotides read TGTGCCAGCAGCGTAGCAGTCAGCGGGGGCCGGGGAGTGACCCAGTACTTC.

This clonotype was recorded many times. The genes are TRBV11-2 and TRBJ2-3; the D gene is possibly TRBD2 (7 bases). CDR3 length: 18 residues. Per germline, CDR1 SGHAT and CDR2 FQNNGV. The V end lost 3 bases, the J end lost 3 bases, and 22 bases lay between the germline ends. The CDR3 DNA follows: TGTGCCAGCAGCTTGGACTCCGTAACGGGGGGCATGACAGATACGCAGTATTTT. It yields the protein CASSLDSVTGGMTDTQYF.

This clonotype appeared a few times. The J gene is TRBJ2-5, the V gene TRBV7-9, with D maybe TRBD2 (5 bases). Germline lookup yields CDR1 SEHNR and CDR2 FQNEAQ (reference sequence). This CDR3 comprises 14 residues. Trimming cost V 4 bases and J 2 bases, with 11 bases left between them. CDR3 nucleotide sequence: TGTGCCAGCAGCTCCGGCGGGTTACAAGAGACCCAGTACTTC. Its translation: CASSSGGLQETQYF.

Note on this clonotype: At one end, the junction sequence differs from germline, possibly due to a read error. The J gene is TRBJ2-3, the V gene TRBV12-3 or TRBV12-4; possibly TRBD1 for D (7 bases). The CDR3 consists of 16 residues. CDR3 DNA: TGTGCCAGCAGCATAACAGGGGACTTTAGCACAGATACGCTGTATTTT. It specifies CASSITGDFSTDTLYF.

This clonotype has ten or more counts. This chain's CDR3 is CATSLQSGGAHEQFF. Written as DNA, the CDR3 is TGTGCCACCAGCCTGCAGAGCGGGGGGGCCCATGAGCAGTTCTTC. The chain joins TRBV15 to TRBJ2-1, with TRBD2 matching 10 bases. This CDR3 spans 15 amino acids. Germline V gene sequence: CDR1 LNHNV, CDR2 YYDKDF (reference sequence). The V gene end was trimmed by 5 bases and the J gene end by 8 bases; junction bases not matched to a gene: 9. Drawing the rest from reference TRBV15 and TRBJ2-1, the complete variable domain is DAMVIQNPRYQVTQFGKPVTLSCSQTLNHNVMYWYQQKSSQAPKLLFHYYDKDFNNEADTPDNFQSRRPNTSFCFLDIRSPGLGDTAMYLCATSLQSGGAHEQFFGPGTRLTVL.

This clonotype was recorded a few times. The CDR3 region is CASSPNRVYEQYV. CDR3 sequence (DNA): TGTGCCAGCAGCCCCAACAGGGTGTACGAGCAGTACGTC. The chain joins TRBV5-5 to TRBJ2-7, with a possible D match to TRBD1 (6 bases). Germline V CDR1 and CDR2: SGHKS, YYEKEE (reference sequence). This CDR3 spans 13 amino acids. Trimming took 4 bases from V and 4 from J, leaving 12 bases between them.

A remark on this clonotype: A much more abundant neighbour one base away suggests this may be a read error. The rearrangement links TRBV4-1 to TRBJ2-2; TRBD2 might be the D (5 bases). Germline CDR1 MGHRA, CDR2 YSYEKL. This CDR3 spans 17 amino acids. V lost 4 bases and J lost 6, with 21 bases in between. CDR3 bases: TGCGCCAGCAGCCTCAGTGTGGTTCGGGGTCTCTCCGGGGAGCTGTTTTTT. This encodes CASSLSVVRGLSGELFF.

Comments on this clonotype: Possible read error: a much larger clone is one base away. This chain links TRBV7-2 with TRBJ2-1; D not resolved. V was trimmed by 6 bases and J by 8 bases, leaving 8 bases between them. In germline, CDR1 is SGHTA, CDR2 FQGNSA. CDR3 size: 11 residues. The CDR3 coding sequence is TGTACCAGCAGATCTTTGGATGAGCAGTTCTTC. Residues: CTSRSLDEQFF.

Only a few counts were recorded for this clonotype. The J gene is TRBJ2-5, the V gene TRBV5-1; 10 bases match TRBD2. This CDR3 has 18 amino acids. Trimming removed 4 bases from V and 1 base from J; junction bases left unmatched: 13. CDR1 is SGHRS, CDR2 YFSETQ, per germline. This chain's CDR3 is CASSTSDRSGGLQETQYF. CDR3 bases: TGCGCCAGCAGCACCTCGGATCGTAGCGGGGGGCTCCAAGAGACCCAGTACTTC. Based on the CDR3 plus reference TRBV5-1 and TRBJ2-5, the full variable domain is KAGVTQTPRYLIKTRGQQVTLSCSPISGHRSVSWYQQTPGQGLQFLFEYFSETQRNKGNFPGRFSGRQFSNSRSEMNVSTLELGDSALYLCASSTSDRSGGLQETQYFGPGTRLLVL.

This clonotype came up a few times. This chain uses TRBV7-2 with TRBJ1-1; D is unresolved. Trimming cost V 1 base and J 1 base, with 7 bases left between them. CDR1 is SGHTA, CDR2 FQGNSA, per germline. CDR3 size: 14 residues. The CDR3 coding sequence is TGTGCCAGCAGCTTAGGGCATACGAACACTGAAGCTTTCTTT. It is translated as CASSLGHTNTEAFF.

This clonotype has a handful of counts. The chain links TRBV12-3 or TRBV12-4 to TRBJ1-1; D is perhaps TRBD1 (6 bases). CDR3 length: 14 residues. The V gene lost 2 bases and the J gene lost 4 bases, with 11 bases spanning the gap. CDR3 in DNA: TGTGCCAGCAGTTTACCCACAGGGCCCACTGAAGCTTTCTTT. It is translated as CASSLPTGPTEAFF.

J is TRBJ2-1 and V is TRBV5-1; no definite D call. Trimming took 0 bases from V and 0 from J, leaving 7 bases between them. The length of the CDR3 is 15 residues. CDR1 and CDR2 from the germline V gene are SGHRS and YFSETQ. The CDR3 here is CASSLGVLSYNEQFF. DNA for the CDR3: TGCGCCAGCAGCTTGGGGGTTCTCTCCTACAATGAGCAGTTCTTC.

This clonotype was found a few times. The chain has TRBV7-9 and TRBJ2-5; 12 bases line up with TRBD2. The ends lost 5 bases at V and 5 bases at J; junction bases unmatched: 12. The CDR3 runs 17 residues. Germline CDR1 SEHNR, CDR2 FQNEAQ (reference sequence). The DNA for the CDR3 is TGTGCCAGCAGCGCCCGGACTAGCGGGGCCTTAGGGGAGACCCAGTACTTC. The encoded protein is CASSARTSGALGETQYF.

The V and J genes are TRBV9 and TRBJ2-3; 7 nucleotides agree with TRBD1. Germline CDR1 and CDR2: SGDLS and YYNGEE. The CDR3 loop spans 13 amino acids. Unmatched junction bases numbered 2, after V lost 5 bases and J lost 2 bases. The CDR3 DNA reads TGTGCCAGCAGAGGGGGCACCACAGATACGCAGTATTTT. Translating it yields CASRGGTTDTQYF.

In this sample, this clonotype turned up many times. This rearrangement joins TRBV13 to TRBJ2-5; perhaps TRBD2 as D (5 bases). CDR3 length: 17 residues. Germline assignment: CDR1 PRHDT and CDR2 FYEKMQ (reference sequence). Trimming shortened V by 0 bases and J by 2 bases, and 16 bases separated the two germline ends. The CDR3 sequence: CASSLGARAFPQETQYF. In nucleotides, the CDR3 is TGTGCCAGCAGCTTAGGCGCGCGGGCATTCCCTCAAGAGACCCAGTACTTC.

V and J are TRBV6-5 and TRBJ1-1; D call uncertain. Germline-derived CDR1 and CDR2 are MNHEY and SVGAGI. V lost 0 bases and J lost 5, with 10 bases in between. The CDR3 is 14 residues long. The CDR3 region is CASSYSPAGTEAFF. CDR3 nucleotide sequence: TGTGCCAGCAGTTACTCCCCCGCGGGGACTGAAGCTTTCTTT.

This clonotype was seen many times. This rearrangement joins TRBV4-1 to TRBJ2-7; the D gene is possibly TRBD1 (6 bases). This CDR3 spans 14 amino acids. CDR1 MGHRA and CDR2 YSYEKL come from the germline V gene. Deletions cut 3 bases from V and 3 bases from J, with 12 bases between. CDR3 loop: CASSHAGQLYEQYF. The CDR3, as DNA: TGCGCCAGCAGCCACGCTGGACAGCTCTACGAGCAGTACTTC.

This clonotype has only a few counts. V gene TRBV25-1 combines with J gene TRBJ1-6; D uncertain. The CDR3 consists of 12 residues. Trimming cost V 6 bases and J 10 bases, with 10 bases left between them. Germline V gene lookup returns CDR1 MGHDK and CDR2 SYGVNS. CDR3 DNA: TGTGCCAGCAGGACGGGTGGGTCACCCCTCCACTTT. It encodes CASRTGGSPLHF.

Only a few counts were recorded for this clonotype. CDR3 region: CASSYPGLVFDNEQFF. CDR3 nucleotides: TGTGCCAGCAGTTACCCCGGACTAGTGTTTGATAATGAGCAGTTCTTC. The V call is TRBV6-2 or TRBV6-3, the J call TRBJ2-1, with 7 bases lining up with TRBD2. Looked up from germline, CDR1 is MNHEY and CDR2 is SVGEGT. The CDR3 runs 16 residues. The ends lost 2 bases at V and 7 bases at J; junction bases unmatched: 11.

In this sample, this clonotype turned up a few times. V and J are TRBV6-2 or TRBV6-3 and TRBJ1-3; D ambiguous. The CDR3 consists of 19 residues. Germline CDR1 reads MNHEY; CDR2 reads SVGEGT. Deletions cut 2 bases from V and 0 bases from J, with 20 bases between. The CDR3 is CASSYGWGSRPLSGNTIYF. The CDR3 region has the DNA TGTGCCAGCAGTTACGGTTGGGGATCGCGTCCCCTCTCTGGAAACACCATATATTTT.

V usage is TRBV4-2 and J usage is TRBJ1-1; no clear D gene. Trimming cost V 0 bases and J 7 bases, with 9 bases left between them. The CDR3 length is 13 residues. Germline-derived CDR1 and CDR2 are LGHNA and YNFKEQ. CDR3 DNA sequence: TGTGCCAGCAGCCAAGATGGAGGGTTTGAAGCTTTCTTT. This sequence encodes CASSQDGGFEAFF.

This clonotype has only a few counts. DNA for the CDR3: TGCGCCAGCAGCTGGGGACAGGGGGCCAGCTATGGCTACACCTTC. Protein product: CASSWGQGASYGYTF. This chain joins TRBV5-1 and TRBJ1-2; 12 bases fit TRBD1. Germline assignment: CDR1 SGHRS and CDR2 YFSETQ. CDR3 length equals 15 residues. V shed 3 bases, J shed 4 bases, and the junction held 4 bases outside the gene matches.

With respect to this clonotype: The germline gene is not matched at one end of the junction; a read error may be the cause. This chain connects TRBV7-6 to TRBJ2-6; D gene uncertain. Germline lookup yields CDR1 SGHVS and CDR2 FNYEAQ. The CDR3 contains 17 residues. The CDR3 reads CASGLDGRTSTANVLTF. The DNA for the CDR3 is TGTGCCAGCGGCTTAGATGGACGGACGTCTACGGCCAACGTCCTGACTTTC. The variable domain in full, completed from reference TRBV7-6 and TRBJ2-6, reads GAGVSQSPRYKVTKRGQDVALRCDPISGHVSLYWYRQALGQGPEFLTYFNYEAQQDKSGLPNDRFSAERPEGSISTLTIQRTEQRDSAMYRCASGLDGRTSTANVLTFGAGSRLTVL.

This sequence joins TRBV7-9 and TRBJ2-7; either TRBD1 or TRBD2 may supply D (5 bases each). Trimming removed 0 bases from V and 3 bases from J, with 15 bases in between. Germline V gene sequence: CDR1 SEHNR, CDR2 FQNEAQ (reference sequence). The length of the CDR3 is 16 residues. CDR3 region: CASSLAVGERGYEQYF. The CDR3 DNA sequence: TGTGCCAGCAGCTTAGCCGTGGGGGAGAGGGGCTACGAGCAGTACTTC.

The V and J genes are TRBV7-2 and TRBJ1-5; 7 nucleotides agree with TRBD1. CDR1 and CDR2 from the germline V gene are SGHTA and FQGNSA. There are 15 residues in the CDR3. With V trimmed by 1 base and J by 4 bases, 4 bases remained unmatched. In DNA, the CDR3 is TGTGCCAGCAGCTTAGATGGGACAGAAAATCAGCCCCAGCATTTT. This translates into CASSLDGTENQPQHF.